This TCR beta chain is from a study of OX40 agonist ivuxolimab in advanced cancers. Study-level information: Intravenous ivuxolimab was administered to patients every 2 weeks at 0.01 to 10 mg/kg.

To note about this clone: One end of the junction fails to match germline, which may point to a read error.

Data came from immunoSEQ multiplex PCR; TCRdb stores just in-frame clones and leaves some out. The sample has just under 80,000 clones, approximately 84% seen once. Germline CDR1 LGHNA, CDR2 YNFKEQ. The CDR3 loop spans 14 amino acids. This sequence originates from an adult with an advanced solid tumor such as melanoma, head and neck, liver or kidney cancer. The rearrangement uses TRBV4-2 and TRBJ2-3; TRBD2 aligns across 11 bases. Here the sequenced sample was CD4+ or CD8+ T cells sorted from blood, taken in a trial of the OX40 agonist ivuxolimab. The chain's CDR3 is CASSQESLAGGHNF. CDR3 coding DNA: TGTGCCAGCAGCCAAGAGTCTCTAGCGGGGGGACATAATTTT.